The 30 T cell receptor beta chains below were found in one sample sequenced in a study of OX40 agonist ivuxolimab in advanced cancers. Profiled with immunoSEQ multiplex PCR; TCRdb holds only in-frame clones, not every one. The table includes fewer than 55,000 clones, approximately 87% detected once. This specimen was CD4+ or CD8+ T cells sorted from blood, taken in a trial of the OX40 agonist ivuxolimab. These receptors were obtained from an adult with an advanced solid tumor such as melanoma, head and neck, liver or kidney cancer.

CDR3 in amino acids: CASSYSTGQNEKLFF. CDR3 nucleotides: TGTGCCAGCAGTTACTCCACTGGGCAGAATGAAAAACTGTTTTTT. The chain couples TRBV6-6 to TRBJ1-4; D ambiguous. V lost 0 bases, J lost 5 bases, and 10 bases lay in between. Germline-derived CDR1 and CDR2 are MNHNY and SVGAGI (reference sequence). The CDR3 sequence is 15 residues long.

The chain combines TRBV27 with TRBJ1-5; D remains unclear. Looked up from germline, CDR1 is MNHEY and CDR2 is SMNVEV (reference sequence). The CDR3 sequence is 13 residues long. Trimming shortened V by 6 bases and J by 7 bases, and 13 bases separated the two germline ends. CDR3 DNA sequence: TGTGCCAGCAGCCCCGGCTTCGGGCAGCCCCAGCATTTT. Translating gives CASSPGFGQPQHF.

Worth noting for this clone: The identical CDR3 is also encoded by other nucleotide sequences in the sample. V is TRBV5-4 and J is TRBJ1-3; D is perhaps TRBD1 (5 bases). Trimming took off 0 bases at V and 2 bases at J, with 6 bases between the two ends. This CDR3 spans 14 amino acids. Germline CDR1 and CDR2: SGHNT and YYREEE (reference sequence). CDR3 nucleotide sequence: TGTGCCAGCAGCTTGGCGGGGGCTGGAAACACCATATATTTT. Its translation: CASSLAGAGNTIYF.

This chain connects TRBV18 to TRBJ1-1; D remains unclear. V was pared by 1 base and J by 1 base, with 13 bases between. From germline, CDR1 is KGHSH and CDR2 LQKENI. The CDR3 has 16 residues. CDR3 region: CASSPRPGLGNTEAFF. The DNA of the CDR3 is TGTGCCAGCTCACCACGTCCAGGTTTAGGGAACACTGAAGCTTTCTTT.

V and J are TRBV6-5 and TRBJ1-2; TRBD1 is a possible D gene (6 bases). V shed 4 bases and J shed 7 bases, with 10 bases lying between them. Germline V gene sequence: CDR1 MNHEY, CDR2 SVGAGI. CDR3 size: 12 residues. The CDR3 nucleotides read TGTGCCAGCAGTTCAGGGGTTCGTGGCTACACCTTC. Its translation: CASSSGVRGYTF.

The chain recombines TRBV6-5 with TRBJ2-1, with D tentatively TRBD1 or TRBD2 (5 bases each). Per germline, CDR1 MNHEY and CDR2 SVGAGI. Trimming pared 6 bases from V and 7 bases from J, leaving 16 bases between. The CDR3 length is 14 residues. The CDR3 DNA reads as TGTGCCAGCAGGGGTCCGGGACCAGTAAATGAGCAGTTCTTC. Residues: CASRGPGPVNEQFF.

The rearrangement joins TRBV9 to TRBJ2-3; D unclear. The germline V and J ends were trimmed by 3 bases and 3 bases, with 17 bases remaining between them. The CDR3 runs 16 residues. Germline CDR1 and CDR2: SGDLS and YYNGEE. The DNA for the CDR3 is TGTGCCAGCAGCGCCCTGGGCGCCCTAAGGACAGATACGCAGTATTTT. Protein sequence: CASSALGALRTDTQYF.

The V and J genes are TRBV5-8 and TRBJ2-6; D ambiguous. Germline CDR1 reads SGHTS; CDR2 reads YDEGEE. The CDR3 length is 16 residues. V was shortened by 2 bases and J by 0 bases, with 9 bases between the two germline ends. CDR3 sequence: CASSFRVPSGANVLTF. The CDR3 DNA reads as TGTGCCAGCAGCTTCCGGGTACCCTCTGGGGCCAACGTCCTGACTTTC.

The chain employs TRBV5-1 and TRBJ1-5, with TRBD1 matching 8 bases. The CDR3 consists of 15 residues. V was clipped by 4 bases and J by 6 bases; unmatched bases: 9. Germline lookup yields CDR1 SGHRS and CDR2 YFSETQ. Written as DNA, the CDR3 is TGCGCCAGCAGCCCTGGGGGCCAGGGGGCTCAGCCCCAGCATTTT. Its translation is CASSPGGQGAQPQHF.

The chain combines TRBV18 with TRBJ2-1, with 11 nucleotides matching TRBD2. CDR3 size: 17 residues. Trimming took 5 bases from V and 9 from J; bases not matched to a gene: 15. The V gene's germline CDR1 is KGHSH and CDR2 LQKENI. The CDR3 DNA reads TGTGCCAGCTCATCTCCATCTCTAGCGGGGGGCGCCGTTGAGCAGTTCTTC. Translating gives CASSSPSLAGGAVEQFF.

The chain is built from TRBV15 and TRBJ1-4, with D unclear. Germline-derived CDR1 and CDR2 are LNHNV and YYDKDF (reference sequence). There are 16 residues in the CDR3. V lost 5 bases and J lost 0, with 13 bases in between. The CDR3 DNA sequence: TGTGCCACCAGCCTCAAAGGGTTTGCAACTAATGAAAAACTGTTTTTT. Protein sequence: CATSLKGFATNEKLFF.

CDR3 residues: CASSPRGGSGRGTEQFF. The CDR3 nucleotides are TGTGCCAGCAGCCCCAGAGGTGGTAGCGGGAGGGGTACTGAGCAGTTCTTC. The chain links TRBV13 to TRBJ2-1, with 11 bases lining up with TRBD2. V shed 5 bases and J 9 bases; nucleotides not matched to a gene: 15. Germline CDR1 reads PRHDT; CDR2 reads FYEKMQ (reference sequence). The CDR3 has 17 amino acids. Drawing the rest from reference TRBV13 and TRBJ2-1, the complete variable domain is AAGVIQSPRHLIKEKRETATLKCYPIPRHDTVYWYQQGPGQDPQFLISFYEKMQSDKGSIPDRFSAQQFSDYHSELNMSSLELGDSALYFCASSPRGGSGRGTEQFFGPGTRLTVL.

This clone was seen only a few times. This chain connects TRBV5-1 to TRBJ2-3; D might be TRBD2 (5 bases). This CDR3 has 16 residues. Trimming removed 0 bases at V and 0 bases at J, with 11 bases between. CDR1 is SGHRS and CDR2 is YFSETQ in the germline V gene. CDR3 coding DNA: TGCGCCAGCAGCTTGGGAGGCGGGCCCAGCACAGATACGCAGTATTTT. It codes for CASSLGGGPSTDTQYF.

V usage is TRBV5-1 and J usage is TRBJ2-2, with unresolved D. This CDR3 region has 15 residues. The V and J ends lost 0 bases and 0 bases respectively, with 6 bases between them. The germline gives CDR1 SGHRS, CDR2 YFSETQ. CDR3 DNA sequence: TGCGCCAGCAGCTTGGGTGGGGCGAACACCGGGGAGCTGTTTTTT. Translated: CASSLGGANTGELFF.

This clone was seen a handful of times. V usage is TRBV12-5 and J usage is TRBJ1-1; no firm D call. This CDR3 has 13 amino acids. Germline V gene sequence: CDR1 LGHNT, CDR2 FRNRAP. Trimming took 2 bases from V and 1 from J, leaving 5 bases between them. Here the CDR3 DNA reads TGTGCTAGTGGTTTGCATCAGAACACTGAAGCTTTCTTT. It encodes CASGLHQNTEAFF.

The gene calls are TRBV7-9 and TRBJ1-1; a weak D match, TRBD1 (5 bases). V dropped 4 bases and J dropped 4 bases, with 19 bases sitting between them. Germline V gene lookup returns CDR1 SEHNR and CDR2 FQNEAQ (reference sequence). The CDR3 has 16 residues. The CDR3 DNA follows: TGTGCCAGCAGCTCTGGGGGAGGGGCCGGGGCCACTGAAGCTTTCTTT. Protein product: CASSSGGGAGATEAFF.

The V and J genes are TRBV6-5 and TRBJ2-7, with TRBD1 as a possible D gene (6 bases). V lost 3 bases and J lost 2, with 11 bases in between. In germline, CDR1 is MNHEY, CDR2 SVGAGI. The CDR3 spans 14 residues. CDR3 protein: CASSYGGAPYEQYF. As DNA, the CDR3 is TGTGCCAGCAGTTATGGGGGCGCCCCCTACGAGCAGTACTTC.

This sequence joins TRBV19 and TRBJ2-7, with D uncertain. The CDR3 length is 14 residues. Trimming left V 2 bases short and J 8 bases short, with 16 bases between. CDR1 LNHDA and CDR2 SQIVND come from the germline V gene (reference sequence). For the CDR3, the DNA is TGTGCCAGTAGTATATCGGTACAGAACCCCAAGCAGTACTTC. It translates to CASSISVQNPKQYF.

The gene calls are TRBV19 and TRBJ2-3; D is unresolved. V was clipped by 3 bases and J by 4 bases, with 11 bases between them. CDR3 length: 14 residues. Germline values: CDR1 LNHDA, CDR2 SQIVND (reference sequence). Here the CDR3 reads CASSIQQNPDTQYF. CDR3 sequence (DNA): TGTGCCAGTAGTATTCAGCAGAACCCAGATACGCAGTATTTT.

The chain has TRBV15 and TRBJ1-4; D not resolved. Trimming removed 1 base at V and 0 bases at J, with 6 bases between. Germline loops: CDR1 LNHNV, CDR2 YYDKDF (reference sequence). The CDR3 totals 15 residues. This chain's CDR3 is CATSRAGATNEKLFF. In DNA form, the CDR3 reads TGTGCCACCAGCAGAGCAGGTGCAACTAATGAAAAACTGTTTTTT.

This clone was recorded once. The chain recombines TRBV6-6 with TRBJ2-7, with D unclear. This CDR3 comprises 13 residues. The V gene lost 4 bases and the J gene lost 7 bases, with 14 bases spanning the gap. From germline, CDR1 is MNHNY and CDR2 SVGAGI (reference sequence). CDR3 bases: TGTGCCAGCAGTTCCGCGTCCCCCGGGGAGCAGTACGTC. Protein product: CASSSASPGEQYV.

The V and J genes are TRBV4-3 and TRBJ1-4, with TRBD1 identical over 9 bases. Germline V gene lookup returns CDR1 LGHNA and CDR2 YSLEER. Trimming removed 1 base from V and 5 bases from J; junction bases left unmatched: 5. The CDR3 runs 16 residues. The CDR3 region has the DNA TGCGCCAGCAGCCAAGGGTTGACAGGGGGGAATGAAAAACTGTTTTTT. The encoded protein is CASSQGLTGGNEKLFF.

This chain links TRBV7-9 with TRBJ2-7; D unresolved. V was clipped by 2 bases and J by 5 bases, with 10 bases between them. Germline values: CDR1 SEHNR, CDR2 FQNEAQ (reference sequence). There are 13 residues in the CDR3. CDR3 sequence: CASSLSGSHEQYV. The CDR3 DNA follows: TGTGCCAGCAGCTTAAGTGGTTCCCACGAGCAGTACGTC.

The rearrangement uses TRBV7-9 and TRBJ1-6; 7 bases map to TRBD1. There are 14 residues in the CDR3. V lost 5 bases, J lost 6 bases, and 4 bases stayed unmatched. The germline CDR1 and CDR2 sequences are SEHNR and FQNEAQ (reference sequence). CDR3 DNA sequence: TGTGCCAGCAGCATCCGGGACAGTAATTCACCCCTCCACTTT. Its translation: CASSIRDSNSPLHF.

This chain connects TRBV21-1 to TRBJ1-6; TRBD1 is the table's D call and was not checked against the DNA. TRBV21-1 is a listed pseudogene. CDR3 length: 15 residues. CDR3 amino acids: CASTKDPGVRSPLHF. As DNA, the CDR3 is TGTGCCAGCACCAAAGACCCAGGGGTAAGGTCACCCCTCCACTTT.

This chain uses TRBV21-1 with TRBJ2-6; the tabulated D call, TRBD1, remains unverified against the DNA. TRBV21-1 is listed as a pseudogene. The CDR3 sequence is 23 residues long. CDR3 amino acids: CASSKWRGTGIFTCNSGANVLTF. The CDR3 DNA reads TGTGCCAGCAGCAAATGGAGGGGGACAGGGATTTTCACCTGCAACTCTGGGGCCAACGTCCTGACTTTC.

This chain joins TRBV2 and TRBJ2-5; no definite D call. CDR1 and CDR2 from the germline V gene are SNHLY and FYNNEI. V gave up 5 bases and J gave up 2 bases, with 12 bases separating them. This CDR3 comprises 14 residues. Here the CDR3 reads CASSSWRPQETQYF. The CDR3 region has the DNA TGTGCCAGCAGTAGCTGGCGTCCGCAAGAGACCCAGTACTTC.

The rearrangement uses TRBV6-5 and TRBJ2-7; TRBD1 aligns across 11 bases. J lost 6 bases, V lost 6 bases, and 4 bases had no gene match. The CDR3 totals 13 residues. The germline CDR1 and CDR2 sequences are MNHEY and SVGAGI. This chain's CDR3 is CASSTGTGGEQYV. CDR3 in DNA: TGTGCCAGCAGCACGGGGACAGGGGGCGAGCAGTACGTC.

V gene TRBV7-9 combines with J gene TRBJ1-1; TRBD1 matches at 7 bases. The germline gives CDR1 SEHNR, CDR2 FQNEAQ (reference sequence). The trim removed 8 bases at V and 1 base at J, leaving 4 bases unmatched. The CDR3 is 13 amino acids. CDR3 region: CASAGTENTEAFF. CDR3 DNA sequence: TGTGCCAGCGCCGGGACAGAGAACACTGAAGCTTTCTTT.

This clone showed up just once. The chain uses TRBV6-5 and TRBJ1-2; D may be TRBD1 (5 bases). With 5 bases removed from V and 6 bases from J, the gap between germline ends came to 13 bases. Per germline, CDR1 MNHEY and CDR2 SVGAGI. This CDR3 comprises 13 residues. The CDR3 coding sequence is TGTGCCAGCAGTACGGGGGGAGCGGATGGCTACACCTTC. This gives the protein CASSTGGADGYTF.